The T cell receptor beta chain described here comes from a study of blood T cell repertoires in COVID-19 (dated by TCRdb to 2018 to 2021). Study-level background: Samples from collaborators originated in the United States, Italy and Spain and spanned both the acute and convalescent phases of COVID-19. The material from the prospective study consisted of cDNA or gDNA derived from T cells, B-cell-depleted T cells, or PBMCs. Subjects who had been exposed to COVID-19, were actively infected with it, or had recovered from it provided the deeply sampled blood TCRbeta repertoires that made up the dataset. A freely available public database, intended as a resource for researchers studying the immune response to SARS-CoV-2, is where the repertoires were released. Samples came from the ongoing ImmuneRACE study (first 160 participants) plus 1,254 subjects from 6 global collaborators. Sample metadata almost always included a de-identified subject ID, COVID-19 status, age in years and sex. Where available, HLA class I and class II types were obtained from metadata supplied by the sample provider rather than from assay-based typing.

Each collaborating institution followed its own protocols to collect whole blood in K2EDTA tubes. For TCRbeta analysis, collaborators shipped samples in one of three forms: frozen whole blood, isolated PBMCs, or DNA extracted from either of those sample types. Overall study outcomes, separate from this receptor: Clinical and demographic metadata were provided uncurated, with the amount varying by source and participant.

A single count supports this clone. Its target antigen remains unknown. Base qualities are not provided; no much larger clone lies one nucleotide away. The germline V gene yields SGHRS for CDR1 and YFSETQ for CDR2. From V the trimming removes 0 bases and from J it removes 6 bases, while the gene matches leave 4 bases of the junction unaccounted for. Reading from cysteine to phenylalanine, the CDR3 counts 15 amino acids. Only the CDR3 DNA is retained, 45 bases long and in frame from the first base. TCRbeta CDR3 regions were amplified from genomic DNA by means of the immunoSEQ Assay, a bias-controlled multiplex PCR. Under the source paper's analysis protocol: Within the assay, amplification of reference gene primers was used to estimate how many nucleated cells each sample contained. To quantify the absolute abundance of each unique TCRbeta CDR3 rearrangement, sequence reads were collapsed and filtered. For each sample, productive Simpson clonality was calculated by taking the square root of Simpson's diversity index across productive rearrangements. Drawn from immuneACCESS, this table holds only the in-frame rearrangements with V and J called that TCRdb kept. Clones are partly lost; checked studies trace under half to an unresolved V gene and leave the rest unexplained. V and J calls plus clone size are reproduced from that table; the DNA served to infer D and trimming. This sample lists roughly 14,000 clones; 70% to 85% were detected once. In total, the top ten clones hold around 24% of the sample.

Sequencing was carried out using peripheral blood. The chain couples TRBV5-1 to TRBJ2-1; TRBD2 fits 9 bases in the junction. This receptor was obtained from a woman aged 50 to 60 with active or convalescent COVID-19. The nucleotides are TGCGCCAGCAGCTTGGAGGGGACTAGCTCCAATGAGCAGTTCTTC. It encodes CASSLEGTSSNEQFF.